This T cell receptor (beta chain) was documented in a study of blood T cell repertoires in COVID-19. In the study overall: Samples taken during acute and convalescent COVID-19 were collected in the United States, Italy and Spain. From T cells, B-cell-depleted T cells, or PBMCs came the material, which was cDNA or gDNA.

Germline CDR1 and CDR2: LNHDA and SQIVND (reference sequence). The CDR3 consists of 14 residues. V gave up 3 bases and J gave up 8 bases, with 16 bases separating them. Methods used by the authors: How many nucleated cells were present was estimated from reference gene primer amplification. Produced via immunoSEQ multiplex PCR; TCRdb's table is partial and in-frame only. That table supplies the V and J calls and clone size; D and trimming were determined from the DNA. The sample lists some 170,000 clones, roughly 73% occurring once. The chain has TRBV19 and TRBJ1-1; maybe TRBD1 (5 bases). This receptor was taken from a man aged 65-85 years with acute or convalescent COVID-19. The sample taken for sequencing was peripheral blood. The chain's CDR3 is CASSIRGQGREAFF. For the CDR3, the DNA is TGTGCCAGTAGTATTAGAGGTCAGGGAAGGGAAGCTTTCTTT.